Shown below are 22 T cell receptor beta chains from a single sample sequenced in a study of T cells after yellow fever vaccination (dated by TCRdb to between 2018 and 2021). To prepare the library, 5' RACE was applied. TCRdb lists the instrument as Illumina NovaSeq 6000. TCRdb reanalyzed the raw reads on its own, using fastp at Q25 for trimming and MiXCR for clone calling, and kept in-frame beta chains. One record per CDR3 amino acid sequence lists the most common genes and DNA. For this sample there are approximately 450,000 distinct CDR3 sequences; around 20% appear just once. Of the sample, over 15% is held by the ten largest clones. The treatment or condition label, as the study defines it: live attenuated yellow fever vaccine strain. This specimen was PBMCs, taken before the yellow fever booster vaccination. Receptors originate from a young man who received the YFV17D yellow fever vaccine.

This clonotype showed up many times. This sequence joins TRBV11-2 and TRBJ1-6; 7 nucleotides agree with TRBD1. The CDR3 spans 15 residues. Germline V gene sequence: CDR1 SGHAT, CDR2 FQNNGV. J gave up 10 bases and V 5 bases, and 11 bases lay outside the gene matches. The CDR3 region has the DNA TGTGCCAGCAGCCCATCAAGACAGGGCTTATCACCCCTCCACTTT. Translated: CASSPSRQGLSPLHF.

As to this clonotype: Without the conserved terminal phenylalanine or tryptophan, this CDR3 likely stems from a read error. The chain recombines TRBV6-6 with TRBJ2-1; tentative D call: TRBD2 (5 bases). The CDR3 is 16 amino acids. Trimming cost V 6 bases and J 0 bases, with 15 bases left between them. Germline V gene sequence: CDR1 MNHNY, CDR2 SVGAGI (reference sequence). Written as DNA, the CDR3 is TGTGCCAGCAGCAGTATAGGAGGAGGCTCCTACAATGAGCAGTTCTTG. Its translation is CASSSIGGGSYNEQFL.

To note about this clonotype: The junction differs from germline at one of its ends, possibly a read error. The gene calls are TRBV9 and TRBJ1-1, with D tentatively TRBD1 (5 bases). The CDR3 runs to 14 residues. Germline values: CDR1 SGDLS, CDR2 YYNGEE. CDR3 in DNA: TGTGCCAGCAGCGTAGACCCTACGACGGGGGGACCGCGCTTT. Protein sequence: CASSVDPTTGGPRF.

The sample holds a few counts of this clonotype. J is TRBJ2-1 and V is TRBV29-1; 8 bases align to TRBD2. This CDR3 has 15 amino acids. Germline loops: CDR1 SQVTM, CDR2 ANQGSEA. V lost 1 base and J lost 5; bases outside the gene matches: 7. CDR3 residues: CSVEGGLAGNNEQFF. The CDR3 DNA is TGCAGCGTTGAAGGCGGCCTAGCGGGTAACAATGAGCAGTTCTTC.

This clonotype has only a few counts. This chain joins TRBV29-1 and TRBJ2-5; the D is unclear. This CDR3 contains 13 residues. Germline CDR1 SQVTM, CDR2 ANQGSEA. The V and J ends lost 4 bases and 2 bases respectively, with 11 bases between them. The DNA of the CDR3 is TGCAGCGTTGTTTTCGGCGGACAAGAGACCCAGTACTTC. Its translation: CSVVFGGQETQYF.

The chain combines TRBV4-3 with TRBJ1-5, with D uncertain. V was clipped by 0 bases and J by 9 bases, with 9 bases between them. The germline CDR1 and CDR2 sequences are LGHNA and YSLEER. This CDR3 contains 13 residues. The CDR3 nucleotides read TGCGCCAGCAGCCAAGACATCTCCCTGCCCCAGCATTTT. The encoded protein is CASSQDISLPQHF.

This clonotype was observed a few times. For the CDR3, the DNA is TGTGCCAGCAGCCCCCGACAGGGGCGCTACTCCTACAATGAGCAGTTCTTC. Residues: CASSPRQGRYSYNEQFF. The chain uses TRBV7-3 and TRBJ2-1; 8 bases agree with TRBD1. The ends lost 5 bases at V and 0 bases at J; junction bases unmatched: 9. The V gene's germline CDR1 is SGHTA and CDR2 FQGTGA. The length of the CDR3 is 17 residues.

This chain links TRBV12-3 or TRBV12-4 with TRBJ1-5; the D is unclear. With 6 bases removed from V and 4 bases from J, the gap between germline ends came to 10 bases. The CDR3 length is 13 residues. CDR3 DNA sequence: TGTGCCAGCAGCCCAAGGGTGAATCAGCCCCAGCATTTT. This sequence encodes CASSPRVNQPQHF.

This clonotype occurred once. The V and J genes are TRBV5-4 and TRBJ1-1; tentatively, D is TRBD1 (6 bases). V lost 1 base to trimming and J lost 0 bases, with 10 bases between them. This CDR3 is 15 amino acids long. CDR1 is SGHNT and CDR2 is YYREEE in the germline V gene (reference sequence). CDR3 in DNA: TGTGCCAGCAGCTTGCGGGACAACCTGAACACTGAAGCTTTCTTT. It specifies CASSLRDNLNTEAFF.

This clonotype was detected a few times. This sequence joins TRBV7-9 and TRBJ2-5; D is possibly TRBD2 (6 bases). This CDR3 is 14 amino acids long. Germline V gene sequence: CDR1 SEHNR, CDR2 FQNEAQ (reference sequence). The ends were cut back, 5 bases at V and 5 bases at J, with 15 bases in the middle. In DNA form, the CDR3 reads TGTGCCAGCAGCCCCTGGGCCCGGGAGGAGACCCAGTACTTC. It yields the protein CASSPWAREETQYF.

A note on this clonotype: Possible read error: a much larger clone is one base away. V usage is TRBV5-5 and J usage is TRBJ2-7, with TRBD1 as a possible D gene (5 bases). The CDR3 contains 13 residues. V gave up 2 bases and J gave up 3 bases, with 9 bases separating them. From germline, CDR1 is SGHKS and CDR2 YYEKEE (reference sequence). CDR3 bases: TGTGCCAGCAGCTTAGCACAGGTCTACGAGCAGTACTTC. Translated: CASSLAQVYEQYF.

This clonotype was seen only a few times. This chain connects TRBV7-2 to TRBJ2-3; 11 bases are shared with TRBD2. V shed 8 bases, J shed 5 bases, and the junction held 12 bases outside the gene matches. The CDR3 loop spans 16 amino acids. Germline V CDR1 and CDR2: SGHTA, FQGNSA. CDR3 DNA: TGTGCCAGCTCTAGGGTAGCGGGGGGGCGTGTAGATACGCAGTATTTT. Encoded protein: CASSRVAGGRVDTQYF. Full variable domain (rest looked up from reference TRBV7-2 and TRBJ2-3): GAGVSQSPSNKVTEKGKDVELRCDPISGHTALYWYRQSLGQGLEFLIYFQGNSAPDKSGLPSDRFSAERTGGSVSTLTIQRTQQEDSAVYLCASSRVAGGRVDTQYFGPGTRLTVL.

CDR3 region: CASSLGLYQPQHF. CDR3 DNA sequence: TGTGCCAGCAGTTTGGGGCTTTATCAGCCCCAGCATTTT. The V gene is TRBV27, the J gene TRBJ1-5; D might be TRBD1 (5 bases). This CDR3 contains 13 residues. Germline V gene sequence: CDR1 MNHEY, CDR2 SMNVEV (reference sequence). Trimming cost V 3 bases and J 5 bases, with 8 bases left between them.

The chain joins TRBV27 to TRBJ2-5, with no clear D. Trimming shortened V by 4 bases and J by 2 bases, and 11 bases separated the two germline ends. The V gene's germline CDR1 is MNHEY and CDR2 SMNVEV (reference sequence). The length of the CDR3 is 14 residues. CDR3 protein: CASSSLDWQETQYF. The CDR3 region has the DNA TGTGCCAGCAGTTCTCTAGACTGGCAAGAGACCCAGTACTTC.

The chain uses TRBV2 and TRBJ2-3; no firm D call. Germline V lookup: CDR1 SNHLY, CDR2 FYNNEI. This CDR3 region has 10 residues. The V end was cut by 9 bases, the J end by 6 bases, with 7 bases between. CDR3 DNA sequence: TGTGCCAGTTGGCTGGATACGCAGTATTTT. The encoded protein is CASWLDTQYF.

This clonotype turned up a few times. This chain connects TRBV7-7 to TRBJ2-5; D is undetermined. V was trimmed by 7 bases and J by 7 bases, leaving 19 bases between them. Germline V CDR1 and CDR2: SSHAT, FNYEAQ (reference sequence). The CDR3 sequence is 14 residues long. For the CDR3, the DNA is TGTGCCAGCATCCCCCGGGCTGGGCATGGGACCCAGTACTTC. Translation gives CASIPRAGHGTQYF.

The chain uses TRBV5-6 and TRBJ1-2; no firm D call. The germline V gene has CDR1 SGHDT and CDR2 YYEEEE. Trimming removed 3 bases from V and 2 bases from J, with 20 bases in between. The CDR3 covers 17 residues. CDR3 protein: CASSSPHTIGSNYGYTF. CDR3 sequence (DNA): TGTGCCAGCAGCTCCCCCCACACGATCGGATCCAACTATGGCTACACCTTC.

This clonotype appeared a few times. The chain uses TRBV20-1 and TRBJ1-5; tentatively, D is TRBD1 (5 bases). V shed 2 bases and J shed 1 base, with 12 bases lying between them. The V gene's germline CDR1 is DFQATT and CDR2 SNEGSKA (reference sequence). This CDR3 has 15 amino acids. CDR3 in amino acids: CSARRGWGSNQPQHF. For the CDR3, the DNA is TGCAGTGCTAGAAGAGGTTGGGGCAGCAATCAGCCCCAGCATTTT.

V is TRBV12-3 or TRBV12-4 and J is TRBJ2-7, with D perhaps being TRBD1 or TRBD2 (5 bases each). CDR3 length equals 17 residues. The V and J ends lost 6 bases and 1 base respectively, with 22 bases between them. The CDR3 DNA sequence: TGTGCCAGCAGCCCATACCGGGGCTGGGCAGGGTCCTACGAGCAGTACTTC. Translation: CASSPYRGWAGSYEQYF.

This clonotype has more than one count but fewer than ten. This chain connects TRBV11-2 to TRBJ2-5; no reliable D call. The germline V gene encodes CDR1 SGHAT and CDR2 FQNNGV. The CDR3 spans 12 residues. V was clipped by 4 bases and J by 5 bases, with 8 bases between them. The CDR3 DNA follows: TGTGCCAGCAGCTCCAGGTGGGAGACCCAGTACTTC. Residues: CASSSRWETQYF.

The sample holds a few counts of this clonotype. V usage is TRBV15 and J usage is TRBJ2-1, with 9 bases identical to TRBD1. The trim removed 3 bases at V and 12 bases at J, leaving 12 bases unmatched. The CDR3 runs 15 residues. Germline CDR1 is LNHNV and CDR2 is YYDKDF (reference sequence). The CDR3 DNA reads TGTGCCACCAGCAGGGAACAGGGGGCGGAAGGGGTGCAGTTCTTC. Its translation: CATSREQGAEGVQFF.

This clonotype was picked up many times. The J gene is TRBJ1-1, the V gene TRBV5-5; D may be TRBD1 (5 bases). The CDR3 loop spans 13 amino acids. With 1 base removed from V and 10 bases from J, the gap between germline ends came to 14 bases. Germline loops: CDR1 SGHKS, CDR2 YYEKEE (reference sequence). The CDR3 loop reads CASSLSPDGGAFF. Here the CDR3 DNA reads TGTGCCAGCAGCTTGAGCCCTGATGGGGGAGCTTTCTTT. The full variable domain, its missing parts supplied by reference TRBV5-5 and TRBJ1-1, is DAGVTQSPTHLIKTRGQQVTLRCSPISGHKSVSWYQQVLGQGPQFIFQYYEKEERGRGNFPDRFSARQFPNYSSELNVNALLLGDSALYLCASSLSPDGGAFFGQGTRLTVV.